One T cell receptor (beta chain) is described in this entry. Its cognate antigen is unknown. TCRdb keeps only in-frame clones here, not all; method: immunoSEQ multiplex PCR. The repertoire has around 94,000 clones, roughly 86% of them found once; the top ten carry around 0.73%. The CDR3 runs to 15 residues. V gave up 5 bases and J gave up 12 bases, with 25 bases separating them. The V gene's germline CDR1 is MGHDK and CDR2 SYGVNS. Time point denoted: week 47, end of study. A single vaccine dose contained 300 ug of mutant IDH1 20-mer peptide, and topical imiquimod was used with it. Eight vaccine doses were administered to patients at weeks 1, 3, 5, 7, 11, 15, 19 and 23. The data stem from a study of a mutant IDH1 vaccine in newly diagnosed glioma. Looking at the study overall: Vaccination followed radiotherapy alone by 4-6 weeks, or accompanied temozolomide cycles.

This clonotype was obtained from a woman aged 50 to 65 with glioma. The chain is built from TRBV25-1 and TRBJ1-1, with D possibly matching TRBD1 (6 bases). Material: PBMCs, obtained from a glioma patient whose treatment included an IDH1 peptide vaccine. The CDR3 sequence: CASSPRGGAVPGTFF. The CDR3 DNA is TGTGCCAGCAGTCCCAGAGGGGGGGCCGTGCCCGGAACTTTCTTT.